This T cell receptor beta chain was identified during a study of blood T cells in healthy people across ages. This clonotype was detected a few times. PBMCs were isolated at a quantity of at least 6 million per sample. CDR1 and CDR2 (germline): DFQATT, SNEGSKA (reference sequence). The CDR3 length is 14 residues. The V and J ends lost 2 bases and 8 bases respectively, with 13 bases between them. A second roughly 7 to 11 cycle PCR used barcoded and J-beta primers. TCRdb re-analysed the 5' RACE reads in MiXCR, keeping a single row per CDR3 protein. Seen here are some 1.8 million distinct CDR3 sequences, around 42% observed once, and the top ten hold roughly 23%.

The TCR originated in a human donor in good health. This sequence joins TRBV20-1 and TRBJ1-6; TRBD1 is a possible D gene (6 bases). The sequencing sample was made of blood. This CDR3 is CSARFGGRDSPLHF. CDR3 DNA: TGCAGTGCTAGATTTGGGGGGCGTGATTCACCCCTCCACTTT.